A single sample is the source of the 20 T cell receptor beta chains below, sequenced in a study of blood T cell repertoires in COVID-19. Measured with immunoSEQ multiplex PCR; TCRdb has only the in-frame clones, and not every one. Of about 160,000 clones detected, around 92% appear once; the ten largest clones hold approximately 4.8%. The specimen was peripheral blood. These TCRs come from a man aged 25 to 40 with COVID-19, enrolled during active disease.

The rearrangement links TRBV9 to TRBJ2-1; 8 bases fit TRBD2. The CDR3 totals 15 residues. Germline CDR1 reads SGDLS; CDR2 reads YYNGEE. The ends lost 3 bases at V and 2 bases at J; junction bases unmatched: 4. The CDR3 region is CASSDSGAPYNEQFF. The CDR3 region has the DNA TGTGCCAGCAGCGATAGCGGGGCTCCCTACAATGAGCAGTTCTTC. Combining the CDR3 with reference TRBV9 and TRBJ2-1 gives the whole variable domain DSGVTQTPKHLITATGQRVTLRCSPRSGDLSVYWYQQSLDQGLQFLIQYYNGEERAKGNILERFSAQQFPDLHSELNLSSLELGDSALYFCASSDSGAPYNEQFFGPGTRLTVL.

The chain recombines TRBV5-1 with TRBJ1-6; TRBD1 is a possible D gene (6 bases). Germline-derived CDR1 and CDR2 are SGHRS and YFSETQ. CDR3 length: 15 amino acids. The V and J ends lost 5 bases and 5 bases respectively, with 14 bases between them. The CDR3 region is CASSLNRENNSPLHF. Written as DNA, the CDR3 is TGCGCCAGCAGTCTTAACAGGGAAAATAATTCACCCCTCCACTTT.

This chain uses TRBV7-9 with TRBJ1-4; 9 bases fit TRBD1. With 5 bases clipped from V and 9 bases from J, the junction kept 19 bases outside the gene matches. This CDR3 is 18 amino acids long. Germline CDR1 SEHNR, CDR2 FQNEAQ (reference sequence). CDR3: CASSPVPGQGQDGKKLFF. The CDR3 bases are TGTGCCAGCAGCCCCGTCCCGGGACAGGGACAAGATGGGAAAAAACTGTTTTTT.

The rearrangement links TRBV7-2 to TRBJ1-5, with D perhaps matching TRBD1 (5 bases). Trimming left V 3 bases short and J 6 bases short, with 12 bases between. The CDR3 is 14 amino acids. CDR1 SGHTA and CDR2 FQGNSA come from the germline V gene. The CDR3 DNA is TGTGCCAGCAGCTTCCAGGGTTCGTCTCAGCCCCAGCATTTT. It is translated as CASSFQGSSQPQHF. Supplemented by reference TRBV7-2 and TRBJ1-5, the full variable domain reads GAGVSQSPSNKVTEKGKDVELRCDPISGHTALYWYRQSLGQGLEFLIYFQGNSAPDKSGLPSDRFSAERTGGSVSTLTIQRTQQEDSAVYLCASSFQGSSQPQHFGDGTRLSIL.

The chain has TRBV4-1 and TRBJ2-3; tentatively, D is TRBD2 (5 bases). Germline loops: CDR1 MGHRA, CDR2 YSYEKL. The CDR3 runs 17 residues. The V end lost 0 bases, the J end lost 1 base, and 14 bases lay between the germline ends. CDR3 DNA: TGCGCCAGCAGCCAAGAGTACACTAGTGGGGGCACAGATACGCAGTATTTT. The encoded protein is CASSQEYTSGGTDTQYF.

This clone came up a few times. V is TRBV15 and J is TRBJ2-7, with D perhaps matching TRBD2 (6 bases). V was cut by 5 bases and J by 1 base, with 15 bases left in between. CDR3 length: 15 amino acids. The germline CDR1 and CDR2 sequences are LNHNV and YYDKDF (reference sequence). The CDR3 reads CATSLGSGSSYEQYF. The CDR3 DNA sequence: TGTGCCACCAGCTTAGGTAGCGGCTCGTCCTACGAGCAGTACTTC.

The count of this clone is one. The CDR3 DNA reads as TGCGCCAGCAGCCAAGAGGACAGGGCGCTGAACTATGGCTACACCTTC. It yields the protein CASSQEDRALNYGYTF. V gene TRBV4-1 combines with J gene TRBJ1-2, with TRBD1 identical over 8 bases. The V gene's germline CDR1 is MGHRA and CDR2 YSYEKL. V shed 0 bases and J 2 bases; nucleotides not matched to a gene: 5. The CDR3 covers 16 residues.

The gene calls are TRBV4-1 and TRBJ2-3; the match to TRBD2 covers 10 bases. Germline V CDR1 and CDR2: MGHRA, YSYEKL. The V and J ends lost 4 bases and 5 bases, in that order; junction bases with no gene match: 6. The CDR3 totals 15 residues. CDR3 amino acids: CASSPSGSEGDTQYF. In nucleotides, the CDR3 is TGCGCCAGCAGCCCTAGCGGGAGTGAGGGAGATACGCAGTATTTT.

The sample holds a few counts of this clone. The rearrangement links TRBV25-1 to TRBJ2-1; D is uncertain. The CDR3 totals 14 residues. Trimming cost V 6 bases and J 5 bases, with 14 bases left between them. Germline V gives CDR1 MGHDK, CDR2 SYGVNS. The CDR3 sequence is CASRSNEVHNEQFF. In DNA form, the CDR3 reads TGTGCCAGCAGGTCGAATGAGGTACACAATGAGCAGTTCTTC.

This clone is a singleton in its sample. CDR3 coding DNA: TGTGCCACCAGCAGAGTCTACTCACAGGGGGCCCTTCCCGATGAGCAGTTCTTC. Protein sequence: CATSRVYSQGALPDEQFF. This sequence joins TRBV15 and TRBJ2-1, with 9 bases identical to TRBD1. The germline V gene has CDR1 LNHNV and CDR2 YYDKDF (reference sequence). There are 18 residues in the CDR3. V gave up 1 base and J gave up 8 bases; unmatched junction bases: 15.

The chain links TRBV28 to TRBJ1-6; 7 bases map to TRBD1. This CDR3 region has 15 residues. J lost 9 bases, V lost 5 bases, and 10 bases had no gene match. The germline gives CDR1 MDHEN, CDR2 SYDVKM. CDR3 sequence (DNA): TGTGCCAGCAGTCAACCGGGACAGAGGTCTTCACCCCTCCACTTT. It is translated as CASSQPGQRSSPLHF. Based on the CDR3 plus reference TRBV28 and TRBJ1-6, the full variable domain is DVKVTQSSRYLVKRTGEKVFLECVQDMDHENMFWYRQDPGLGLRLIYFSYDVKMKEKGDIPEGYSVSREKKERFSLILESASTNQTSMYLCASSQPGQRSSPLHFGNGTRLTVT.

J is TRBJ1-1 and V is TRBV2; D is possibly TRBD1 (5 bases). Trimming left V 6 bases short and J 1 base short, with 15 bases between. This CDR3 is 15 amino acids long. The germline gives CDR1 SNHLY, CDR2 FYNNEI. CDR3 in DNA: TGTGCCAGCAGCCAGGGTTACCCACCGAACACTGAAGCTTTCTTT. The encoded protein is CASSQGYPPNTEAFF.

V gene TRBV30 combines with J gene TRBJ2-7; 8 bases agree with TRBD2. The ends lost 2 bases at V and 2 bases at J; junction bases unmatched: 5. CDR1 and CDR2 from the germline V gene are GTSNPN and SVGIG (reference sequence). CDR3 size: 14 residues. CDR3 region: CAWSTGGLAYEQYF. CDR3 bases: TGTGCCTGGAGTACCGGGGGACTAGCCTACGAGCAGTACTTC.

The chain carries TRBV7-8 and TRBJ1-3; D unresolved. The V gene lost 7 bases and the J gene lost 0 bases, with 10 bases spanning the gap. Germline V gives CDR1 SGHVS, CDR2 FQNEAQ. This CDR3 has 14 amino acids. This CDR3 reads CASTYSSSGNTIYF. Written as DNA, the CDR3 is TGTGCCAGCACCTACTCGAGCTCTGGAAACACCATATATTTT.

The CDR3 sequence: CASSLEGQNTGELFF. The DNA of the CDR3 is TGCGCCAGCAGCTTGGAAGGACAGAACACCGGGGAGCTGTTTTTT. The chain combines TRBV5-1 with TRBJ2-2, with D perhaps matching TRBD1 (5 bases). V was pared by 0 bases and J by 1 base, with 7 bases between. The CDR3 runs to 15 residues. Germline V gene data show CDR1 as SGHRS and CDR2 as YFSETQ.

The rearrangement links TRBV24-1 to TRBJ2-1; the match to TRBD2 covers 13 bases. The germline V gene encodes CDR1 KGHDR and CDR2 SFDVKD. The J segment lost 4 bases and the V segment lost 0 bases, leaving 11 bases of the junction unmatched. This CDR3 has 20 residues. The CDR3 reads CATSDLNTGTSGDGYNEQFF. In DNA, the CDR3 is TGTGCCACCAGTGATTTGAATACCGGGACTAGCGGGGACGGATACAATGAGCAGTTCTTC.

This chain links TRBV10-1 with TRBJ1-6; D ambiguous. Per the germline V gene, CDR1 is WNHNN and CDR2 is SYGVQD (reference sequence). V gave up 2 bases and J gave up 7 bases, with 12 bases separating them. The CDR3 is made up of 15 amino acids. The CDR3 loop is CASSEIFGENSPLHF. CDR3 bases: TGCGCCAGCAGTGAGATTTTCGGAGAAAATTCACCCCTCCACTTT.

The CDR3 sequence: CAWSRTDYEQYF. CDR3 DNA sequence: TGTGCCTGGAGTAGGACAGACTACGAGCAGTACTTC. The chain links TRBV30 to TRBJ2-7; possible D gene TRBD1, 6 bases. The germline gives CDR1 GTSNPN, CDR2 SVGIG (reference sequence). The CDR3 length is 12 residues. V was cut by 2 bases and J by 3 bases, with 8 bases left in between.

This clone has a single count. The chain is built from TRBV19 and TRBJ1-2; D perhaps matches TRBD1 (5 bases). Germline V gene sequence: CDR1 LNHDA, CDR2 SQIVND (reference sequence). Trimming cost V 3 bases and J 4 bases, with 18 bases left between them. The CDR3 extends over 16 amino acids. CDR3 loop: CASSINPRQNPYGYTF. The CDR3 region has the DNA TGTGCCAGTAGTATTAATCCGAGACAGAATCCCTATGGCTACACCTTC.

The count of this clone is one. CDR3 region: CASSGEGGDTQYF. The DNA for the CDR3 is TGTGCCAGCAGCGGAGAGGGAGGAGATACGCAGTATTTT. The rearrangement uses TRBV3-1 (or the pseudogene TRBV3-2) and TRBJ2-3; perhaps TRBD2 as D (6 bases). Germline CDR1 is LGHDT and CDR2 is YNNKEL (reference sequence). The CDR3 runs to 13 residues. V gave up 5 bases and J gave up 5 bases, with 11 bases separating them.